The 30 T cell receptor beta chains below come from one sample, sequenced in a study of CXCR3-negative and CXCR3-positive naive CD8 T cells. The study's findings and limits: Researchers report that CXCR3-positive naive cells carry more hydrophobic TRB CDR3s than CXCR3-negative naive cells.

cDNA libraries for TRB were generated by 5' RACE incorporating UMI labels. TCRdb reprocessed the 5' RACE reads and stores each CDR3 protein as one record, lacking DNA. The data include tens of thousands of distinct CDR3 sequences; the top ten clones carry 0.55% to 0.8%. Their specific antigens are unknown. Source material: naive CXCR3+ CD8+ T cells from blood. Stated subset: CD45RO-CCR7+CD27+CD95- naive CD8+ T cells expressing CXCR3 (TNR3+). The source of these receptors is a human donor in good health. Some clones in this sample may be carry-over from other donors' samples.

CDR3 protein: CASSSSSGNTIYF. This chain links TRBV27 with TRBJ1-3. There are 13 residues in the CDR3. From germline, CDR1 is MNHEY and CDR2 SMNVEV (reference sequence).

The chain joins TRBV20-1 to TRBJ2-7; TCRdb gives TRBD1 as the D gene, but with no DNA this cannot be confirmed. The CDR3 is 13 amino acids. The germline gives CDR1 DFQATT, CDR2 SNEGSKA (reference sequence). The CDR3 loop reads CSAVRDRAYEQYF.

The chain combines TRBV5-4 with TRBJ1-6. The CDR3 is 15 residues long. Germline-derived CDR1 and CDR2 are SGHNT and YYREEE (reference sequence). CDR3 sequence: CASSLGLAAPSPLHF.

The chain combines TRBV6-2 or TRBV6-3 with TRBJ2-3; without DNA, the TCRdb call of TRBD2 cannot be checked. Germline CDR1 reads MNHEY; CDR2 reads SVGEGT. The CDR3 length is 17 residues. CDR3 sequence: CASSYFPERGVTDTQYF.

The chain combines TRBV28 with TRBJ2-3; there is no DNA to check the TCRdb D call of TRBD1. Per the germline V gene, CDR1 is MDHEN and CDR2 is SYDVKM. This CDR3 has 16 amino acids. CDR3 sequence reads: CASSFTSGADADTQYF.

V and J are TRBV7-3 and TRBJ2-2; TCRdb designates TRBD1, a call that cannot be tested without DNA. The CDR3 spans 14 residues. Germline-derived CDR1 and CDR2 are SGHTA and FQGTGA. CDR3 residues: CASSLKGGTGELFF.

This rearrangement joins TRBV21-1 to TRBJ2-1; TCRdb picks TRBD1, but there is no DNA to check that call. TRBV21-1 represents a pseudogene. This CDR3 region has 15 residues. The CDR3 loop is CASSKDGGGYNEQFF.

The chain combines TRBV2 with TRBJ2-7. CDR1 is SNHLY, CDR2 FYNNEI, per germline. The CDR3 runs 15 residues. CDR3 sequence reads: CASSEITGGPSEQYF.

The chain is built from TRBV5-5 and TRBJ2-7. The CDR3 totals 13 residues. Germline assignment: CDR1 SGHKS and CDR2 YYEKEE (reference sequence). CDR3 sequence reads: CASSLGLLYEQYF.

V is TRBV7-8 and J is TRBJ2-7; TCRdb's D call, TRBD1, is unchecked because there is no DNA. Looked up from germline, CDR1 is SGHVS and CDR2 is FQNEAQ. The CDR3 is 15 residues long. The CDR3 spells CASSLENAPGIEQYF.

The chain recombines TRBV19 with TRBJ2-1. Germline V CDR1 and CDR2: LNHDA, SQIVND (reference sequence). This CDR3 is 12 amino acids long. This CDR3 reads CASRIGGNEQFF.

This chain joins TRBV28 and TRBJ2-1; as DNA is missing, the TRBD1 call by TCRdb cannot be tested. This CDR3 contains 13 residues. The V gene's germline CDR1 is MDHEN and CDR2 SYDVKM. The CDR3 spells CASSQGGGNEQFF.

The CDR3 is CASSQDFSGAPYNEQFF. V usage is TRBV4-3 and J usage is TRBJ2-1. CDR3 length equals 17 residues. CDR1 and CDR2 from the germline V gene are LGHNA and YSLEER.

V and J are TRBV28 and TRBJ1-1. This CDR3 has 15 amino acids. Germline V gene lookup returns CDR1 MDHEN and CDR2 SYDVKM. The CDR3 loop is CASSLEQYANTEAFF. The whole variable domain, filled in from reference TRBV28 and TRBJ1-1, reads DVKVTQSSRYLVKRTGEKVFLECVQDMDHENMFWYRQDPGLGLRLIYFSYDVKMKEKGDIPEGYSVSREKKERFSLILESASTNQTSMYLCASSLEQYANTEAFFGQGTRLTVV.

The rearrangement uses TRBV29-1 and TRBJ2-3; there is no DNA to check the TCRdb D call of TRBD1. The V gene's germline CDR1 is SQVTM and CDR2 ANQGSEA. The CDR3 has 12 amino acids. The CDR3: CSVLGHTDTQYF.

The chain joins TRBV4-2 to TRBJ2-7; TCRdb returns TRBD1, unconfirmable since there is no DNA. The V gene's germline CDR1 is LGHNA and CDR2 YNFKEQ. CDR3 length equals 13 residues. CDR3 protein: CASSTRQDYEQYF.

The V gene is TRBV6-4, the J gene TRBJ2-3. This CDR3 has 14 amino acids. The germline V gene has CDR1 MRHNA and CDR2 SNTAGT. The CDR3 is CASSAGTSTDTQYF.

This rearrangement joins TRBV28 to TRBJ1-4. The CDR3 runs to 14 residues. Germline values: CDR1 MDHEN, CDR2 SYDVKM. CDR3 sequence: CASSFSGTNEKLFF.

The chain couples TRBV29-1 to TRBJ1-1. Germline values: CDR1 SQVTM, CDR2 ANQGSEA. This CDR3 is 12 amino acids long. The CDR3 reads CSVKGWNTEAFF.

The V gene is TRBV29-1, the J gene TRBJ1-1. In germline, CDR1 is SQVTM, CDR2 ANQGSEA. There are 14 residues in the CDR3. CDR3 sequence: CSVPRVGVNTEAFF.

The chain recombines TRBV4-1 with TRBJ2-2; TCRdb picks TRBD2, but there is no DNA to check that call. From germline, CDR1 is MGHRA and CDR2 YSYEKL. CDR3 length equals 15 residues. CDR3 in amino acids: CASSQGLLAPGELFF.

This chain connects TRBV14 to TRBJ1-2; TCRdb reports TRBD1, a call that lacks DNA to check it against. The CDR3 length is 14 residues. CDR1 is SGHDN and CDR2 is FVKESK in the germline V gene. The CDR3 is CASSPTGPNYGYTF. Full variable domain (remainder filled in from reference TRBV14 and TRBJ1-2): EAGVTQFPSHSVIEKGQTVTLRCDPISGHDNLYWYRRVMGKEIKFLLHFVKESKQDESGMPNNRFLAERTGGTYSTLKVQPAELEDSGVYFCASSPTGPNYGYTFGSGTRLTVV.

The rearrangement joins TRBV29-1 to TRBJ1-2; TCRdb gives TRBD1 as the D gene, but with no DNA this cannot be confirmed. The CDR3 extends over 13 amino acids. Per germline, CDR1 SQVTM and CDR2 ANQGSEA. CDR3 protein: CSVASGTSYGYTF. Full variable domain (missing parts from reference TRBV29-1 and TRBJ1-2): SAVISQKPSRDICQRGTSLTIQCQVDSQVTMMFWYRQQPGQSLTLIATANQGSEATYESGFVIDKFPISRPNLTFSTLTVSNMSPEDSSIYLCSVASGTSYGYTFGSGTRLTVV.

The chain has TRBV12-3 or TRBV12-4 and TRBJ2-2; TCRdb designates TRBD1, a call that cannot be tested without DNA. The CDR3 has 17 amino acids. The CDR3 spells CTSIDLGGGAGPGELFF.

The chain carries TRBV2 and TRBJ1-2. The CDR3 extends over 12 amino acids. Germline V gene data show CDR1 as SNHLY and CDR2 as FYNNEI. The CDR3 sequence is CAGSSRSYGYTF.

This chain's CDR3 is CASSGSAAGEQYF. The chain employs TRBV25-1 and TRBJ2-7. CDR1 is MGHDK and CDR2 is SYGVNS in the germline V gene. This CDR3 contains 13 residues.

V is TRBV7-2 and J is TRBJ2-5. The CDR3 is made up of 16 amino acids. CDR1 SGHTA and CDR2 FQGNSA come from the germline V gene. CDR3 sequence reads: CASSFSFGSNGETQYF.

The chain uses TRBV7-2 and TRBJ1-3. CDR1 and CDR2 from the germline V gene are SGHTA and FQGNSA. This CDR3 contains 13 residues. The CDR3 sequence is CASSYSPSNTIYF.

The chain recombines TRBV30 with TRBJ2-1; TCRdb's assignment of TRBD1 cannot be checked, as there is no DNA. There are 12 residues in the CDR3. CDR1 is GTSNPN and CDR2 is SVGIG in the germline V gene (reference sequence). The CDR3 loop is CAWSTGGSEQFF. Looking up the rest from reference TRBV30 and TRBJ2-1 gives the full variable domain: SQTIHQWPATLVQPVGSPLSLECTVEGTSNPNLYWYRQAAGRGLQLLFYSVGIGQISSEVPQNLSASRPQDRQFILSSKKLLLSDSGFYLCAWSTGGSEQFFGPGTRLTVL.

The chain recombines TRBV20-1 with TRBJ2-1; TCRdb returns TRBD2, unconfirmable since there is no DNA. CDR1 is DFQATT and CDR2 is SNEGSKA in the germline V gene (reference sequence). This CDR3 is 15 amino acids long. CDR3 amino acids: CSATTRGYPYNEQFF.